The present T cell receptor (beta chain) was sequenced within a study of blood T cell repertoires in COVID-19 (dated by TCRdb to 2019 to 2021). With regard to the full study: The collaborator samples originated in the United States, Italy and Spain and spanned the acute and convalescent phases of COVID-19. The prospective study material was composed of cDNA or gDNA derived from T cells, B-cell-depleted T cells, or PBMCs. The dataset comprised deeply sampled blood TCRbeta repertoires from subjects exposed to, actively infected with, or recovered from COVID-19. The repertoires were made available in a free public database intended to serve as a resource for research on the immune response to SARS-CoV-2. The samples were drawn from two sources: the first 160 participants of the ongoing ImmuneRACE study, and 950 to 1,500 subjects contributed by 6 global collaborators. Nearly every sample came with metadata listing a de-identified subject ID, COVID-19 status, age in years and sex. Where available, HLA class I and class II types were taken from metadata supplied by the sample provider and were not determined by assay-based typing. General conclusions and limits of the study: The quantity of clinical and demographic metadata differed by source and by participant and was supplied without curation.

About this clone itself: It has no known antigen specificity. Within one base of it there is no much larger clone, and no base qualities were kept.

The collaborating institutions used their own protocols to collect whole blood in K2EDTA tubes. Collaborator samples were shipped for TCRbeta analysis as frozen whole blood, isolated PBMCs, or DNA extracted from either sample type. The immunoSEQ Assay, a bias-controlled multiplex PCR, was used to amplify TCRbeta CDR3 regions from genomic DNA. The paper's processing steps were these. Within the assay, amplification of reference gene primers was used to estimate how many nucleated cells each sample contained. Sequence reads were collapsed and filtered to measure the absolute abundance of every unique TCRbeta CDR3 rearrangement. For each sample, productive Simpson clonality was calculated as the square root of Simpson's diversity index over productive rearrangements. This immuneACCESS table, as held by TCRdb, lists in-frame sequences with V and J called but not all clones. Of the missing ones, under half trace to an unresolved V gene in checked studies; the others have no known cause. Clone size and V and J calls were adopted from that table, with D and trimming inferred from the DNA. This sample gives approximately 45,000 clones in total; 90% of them show up just once. Roughly 5% of the sample rests with the top ten.

As encoded in the germline V gene, CDR1 is SGDLS while CDR2 is YYNGEE. From its cysteine to its phenylalanine, the CDR3 spans 13 amino acids. Only the CDR3 DNA stays, 39 bases, in frame from base 1. The junction shows trimming of 2 bases on V and 7 bases on J, plus 12 bases between the germline ends. The chain is encoded by TRBV9 joined to TRBJ2-5; TRBD2 could be the D gene, as 5 bases match. This clonotype originated in an older man with acute or convalescent COVID-19. The specimen was peripheral blood. The nucleotides are TGTGCCAGCAGCGTTTTCTCCGGAGGGACCCAGTACTTC. This gives the protein CASSVFSGGTQYF.